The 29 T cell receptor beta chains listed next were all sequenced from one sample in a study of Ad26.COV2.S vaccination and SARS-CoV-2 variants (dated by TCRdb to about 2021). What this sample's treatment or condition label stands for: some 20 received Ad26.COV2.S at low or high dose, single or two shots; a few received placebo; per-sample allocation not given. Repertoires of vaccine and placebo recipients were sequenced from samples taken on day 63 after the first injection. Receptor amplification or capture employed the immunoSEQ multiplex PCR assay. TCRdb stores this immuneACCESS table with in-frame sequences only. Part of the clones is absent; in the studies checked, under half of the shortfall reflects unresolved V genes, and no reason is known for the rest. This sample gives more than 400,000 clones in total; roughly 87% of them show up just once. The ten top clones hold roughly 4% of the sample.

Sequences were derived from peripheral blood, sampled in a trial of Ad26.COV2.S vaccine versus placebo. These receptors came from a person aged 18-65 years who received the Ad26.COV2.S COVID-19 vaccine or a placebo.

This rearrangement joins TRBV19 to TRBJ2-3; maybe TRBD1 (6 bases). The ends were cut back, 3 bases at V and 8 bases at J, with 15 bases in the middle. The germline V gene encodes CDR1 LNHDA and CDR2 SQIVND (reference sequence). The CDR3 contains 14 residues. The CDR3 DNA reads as TGTGCCAGTAGTATCCAGACTTCACAGGGTACGCAGTATTTT. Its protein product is CASSIQTSQGTQYF.

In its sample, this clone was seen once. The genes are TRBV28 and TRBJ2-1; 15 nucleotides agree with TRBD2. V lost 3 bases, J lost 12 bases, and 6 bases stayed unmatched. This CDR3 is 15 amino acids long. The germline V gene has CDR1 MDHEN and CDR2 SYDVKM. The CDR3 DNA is TGTGCCAGCAGTTTGCTCGGACTAGCGGGAGGGTGGCAGTTCTTC. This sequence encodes CASSLLGLAGGWQFF.

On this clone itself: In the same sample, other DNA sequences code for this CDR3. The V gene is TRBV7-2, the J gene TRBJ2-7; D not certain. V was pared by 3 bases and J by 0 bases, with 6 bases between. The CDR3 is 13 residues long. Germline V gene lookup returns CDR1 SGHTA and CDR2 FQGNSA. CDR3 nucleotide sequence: TGTGCCAGCAGCTTGGGTCGCTCCTACGAGCAGTACTTC. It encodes CASSLGRSYEQYF.

CDR3 region: CASSRIRDRVYNSPLHF. As DNA, the CDR3 is TGTGCCAGCAGCCGGATACGGGACAGGGTGTATAATTCACCCCTCCACTTT. The gene calls are TRBV27 and TRBJ1-6, with TRBD1 matching 9 bases. The CDR3 is 17 residues long. V was pared by 6 bases and J by 4 bases, with 10 bases of the junction left unmatched. Germline CDR1 reads MNHEY; CDR2 reads SMNVEV (reference sequence).

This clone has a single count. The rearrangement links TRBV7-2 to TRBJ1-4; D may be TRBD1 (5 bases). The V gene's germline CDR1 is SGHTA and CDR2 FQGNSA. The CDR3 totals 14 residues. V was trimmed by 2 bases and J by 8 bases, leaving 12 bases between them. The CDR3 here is CASSLFGGGEKLFF. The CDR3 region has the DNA TGTGCCAGCAGCTTATTTGGGGGTGGCGAAAAACTGTTTTTT.

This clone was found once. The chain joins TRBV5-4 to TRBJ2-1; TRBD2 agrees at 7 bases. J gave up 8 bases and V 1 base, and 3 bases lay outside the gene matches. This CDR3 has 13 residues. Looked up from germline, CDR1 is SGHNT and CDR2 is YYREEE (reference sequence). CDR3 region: CASSLIGGYEQFF. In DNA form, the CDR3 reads TGTGCCAGCAGCTTGATCGGGGGGTATGAGCAGTTCTTC.

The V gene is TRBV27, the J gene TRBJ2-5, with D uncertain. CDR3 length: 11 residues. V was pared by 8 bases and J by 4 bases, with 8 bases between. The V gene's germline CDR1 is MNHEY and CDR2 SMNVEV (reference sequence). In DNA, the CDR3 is TGTGCCAGCGGATGGGCAGAGACCCAGTACTTC. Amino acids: CASGWAETQYF.

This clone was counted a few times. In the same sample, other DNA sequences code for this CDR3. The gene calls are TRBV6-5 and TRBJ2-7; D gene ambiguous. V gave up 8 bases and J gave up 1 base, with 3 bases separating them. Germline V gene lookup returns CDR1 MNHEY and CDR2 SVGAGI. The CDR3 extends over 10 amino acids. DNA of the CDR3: TGTGCCAGCGGTTCCTACGAGCAGTACTTC. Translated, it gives CASGSYEQYF.

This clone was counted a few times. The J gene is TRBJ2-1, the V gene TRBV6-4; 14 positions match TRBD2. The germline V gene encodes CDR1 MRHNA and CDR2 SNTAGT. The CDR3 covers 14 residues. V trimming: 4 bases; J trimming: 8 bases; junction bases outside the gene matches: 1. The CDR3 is CASSATSGRDEQFF. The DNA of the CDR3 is TGTGCCAGCAGTGCGACTAGCGGGAGGGATGAGCAGTTCTTC.

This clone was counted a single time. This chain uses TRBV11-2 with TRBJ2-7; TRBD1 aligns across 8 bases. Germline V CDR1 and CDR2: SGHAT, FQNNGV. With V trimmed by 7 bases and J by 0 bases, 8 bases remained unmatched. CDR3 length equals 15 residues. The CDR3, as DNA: TGTGCCAGCAACTTGGGACAGGCGCTCTCCTACGAGCAGTACTTC. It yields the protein CASNLGQALSYEQYF.

The CDR3 sequence: CASSRWTSGTDTQYF. DNA of the CDR3: TGTGCCAGCAGTAGATGGACTAGCGGGACAGATACGCAGTATTTT. The chain uses TRBV27 and TRBJ2-3; 11 bases map to TRBD2. The germline gives CDR1 MNHEY, CDR2 SMNVEV (reference sequence). CDR3 size: 15 residues. J was trimmed by 3 bases and V by 5 bases; bases with no gene match: 4.

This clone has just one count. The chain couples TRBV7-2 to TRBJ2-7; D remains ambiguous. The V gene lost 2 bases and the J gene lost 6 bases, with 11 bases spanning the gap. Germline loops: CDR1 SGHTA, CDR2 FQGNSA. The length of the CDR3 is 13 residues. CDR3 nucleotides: TGTGCCAGCAGCTTAATATTAGCTCGCGAGCAGTACTTC. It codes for CASSLILAREQYF.

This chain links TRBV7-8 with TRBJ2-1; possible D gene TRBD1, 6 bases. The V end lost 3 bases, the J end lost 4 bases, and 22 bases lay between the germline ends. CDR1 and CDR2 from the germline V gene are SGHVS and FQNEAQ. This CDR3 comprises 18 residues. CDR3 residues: CASSFVQGPNFPYNEQFF. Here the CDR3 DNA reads TGTGCCAGCAGCTTCGTACAGGGCCCCAATTTCCCATACAATGAGCAGTTCTTC.

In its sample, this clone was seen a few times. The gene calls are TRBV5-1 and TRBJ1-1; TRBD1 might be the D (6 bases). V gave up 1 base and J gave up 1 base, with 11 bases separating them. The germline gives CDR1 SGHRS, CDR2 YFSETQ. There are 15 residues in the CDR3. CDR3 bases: TGCGCCAGCAGCTTGCGGACAGCGGGGAACACTGAAGCTTTCTTT. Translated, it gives CASSLRTAGNTEAFF.

CDR3 bases: TGTGCCAGCAGTTTAGGCTACGCGGATACGCAGTATTTT. Protein sequence: CASSLGYADTQYF. The chain couples TRBV28 to TRBJ2-3; D is unclear. The CDR3 runs to 13 residues. V was clipped by 2 bases and J by 6 bases, with 9 bases between them. CDR1 is MDHEN and CDR2 is SYDVKM in the germline V gene.

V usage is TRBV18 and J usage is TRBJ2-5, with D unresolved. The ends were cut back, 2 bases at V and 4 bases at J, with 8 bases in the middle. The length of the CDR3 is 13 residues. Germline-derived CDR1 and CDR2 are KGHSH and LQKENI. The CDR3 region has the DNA TGTGCCAGCTCACCAAGGGCAGGAGAGACCCAGTACTTC. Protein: CASSPRAGETQYF.

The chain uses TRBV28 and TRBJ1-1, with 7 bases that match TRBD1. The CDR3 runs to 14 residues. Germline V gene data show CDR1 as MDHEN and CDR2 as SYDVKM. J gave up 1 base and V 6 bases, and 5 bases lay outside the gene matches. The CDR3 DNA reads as TGTGCCAGCAGACCAGGGGGGGGGAACACTGAAGCTTTCTTT. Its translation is CASRPGGGNTEAFF. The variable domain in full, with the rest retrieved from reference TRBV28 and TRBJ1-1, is DVKVTQSSRYLVKRTGEKVFLECVQDMDHENMFWYRQDPGLGLRLIYFSYDVKMKEKGDIPEGYSVSREKKERFSLILESASTNQTSMYLCASRPGGGNTEAFFGQGTRLTVV.

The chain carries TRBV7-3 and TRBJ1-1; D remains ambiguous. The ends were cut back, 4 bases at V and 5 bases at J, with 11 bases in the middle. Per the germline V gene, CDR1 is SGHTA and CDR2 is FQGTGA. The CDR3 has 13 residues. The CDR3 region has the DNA TGTGCCAGCAGCTCCACGGGGAGGACTGAAGCTTTCTTT. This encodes CASSSTGRTEAFF. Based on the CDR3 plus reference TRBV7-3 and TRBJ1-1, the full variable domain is GAGVSQTPSNKVTEKGKYVELRCDPISGHTALYWYRQSLGQGPEFLIYFQGTGAADDSGLPNDRFFAVRPEGSVSTLKIQRTERGDSAVYLCASSSTGRTEAFFGQGTRLTVV.

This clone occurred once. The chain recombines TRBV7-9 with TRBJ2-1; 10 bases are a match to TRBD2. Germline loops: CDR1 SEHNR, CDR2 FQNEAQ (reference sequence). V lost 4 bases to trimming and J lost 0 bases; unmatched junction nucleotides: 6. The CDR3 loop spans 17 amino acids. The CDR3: CASSSPPSGSSYNEQFF. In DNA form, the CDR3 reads TGTGCCAGCAGCTCCCCCCCTAGCGGGAGCTCCTACAATGAGCAGTTCTTC.

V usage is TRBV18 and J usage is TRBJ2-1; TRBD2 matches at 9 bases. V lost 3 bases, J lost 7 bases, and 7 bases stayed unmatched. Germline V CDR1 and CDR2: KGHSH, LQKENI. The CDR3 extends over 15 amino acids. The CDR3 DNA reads TGTGCCAGCTCACCCACTTTAGCGGGAGAGAATGAGCAGTTCTTC. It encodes CASSPTLAGENEQFF.

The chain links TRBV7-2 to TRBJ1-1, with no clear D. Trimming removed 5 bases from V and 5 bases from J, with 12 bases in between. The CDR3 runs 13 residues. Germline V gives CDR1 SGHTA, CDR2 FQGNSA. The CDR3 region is CASSLRTLTEAFF. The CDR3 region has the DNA TGTGCCAGCAGCCTACGAACCCTTACTGAAGCTTTCTTT.

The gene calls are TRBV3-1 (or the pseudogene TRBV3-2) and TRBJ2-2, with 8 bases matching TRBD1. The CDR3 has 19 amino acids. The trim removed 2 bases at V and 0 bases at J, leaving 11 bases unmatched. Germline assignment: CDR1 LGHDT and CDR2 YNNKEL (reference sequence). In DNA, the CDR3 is TGTGCCAGCAGCCAATTGCCAATCTCGACAGGGGCGAACACCGGGGAGCTGTTTTTT. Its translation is CASSQLPISTGANTGELFF.

The CDR3 DNA reads as TGTGCCAGCTCACCCCCAAAAAACTATGGCTACACCTTC. Encoded protein: CASSPPKNYGYTF. The J gene is TRBJ1-2, the V gene TRBV18, with D hard to call. Between the trimmed V and J ends, which lost 3 bases and 2 bases, there was a span of 7 bases. The germline V gene encodes CDR1 KGHSH and CDR2 LQKENI. This CDR3 is 13 amino acids long.

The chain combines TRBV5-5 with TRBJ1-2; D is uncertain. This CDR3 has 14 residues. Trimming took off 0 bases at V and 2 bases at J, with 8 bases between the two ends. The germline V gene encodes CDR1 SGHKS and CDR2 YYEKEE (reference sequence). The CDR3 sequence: CASSLGGANYGYTF. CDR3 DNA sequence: TGTGCCAGCAGCTTGGGAGGCGCAAACTATGGCTACACCTTC. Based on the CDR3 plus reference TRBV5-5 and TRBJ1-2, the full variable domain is DAGVTQSPTHLIKTRGQQVTLRCSPISGHKSVSWYQQVLGQGPQFIFQYYEKEERGRGNFPDRFSARQFPNYSSELNVNALLLGDSALYLCASSLGGANYGYTFGSGTRLTVV.

This CDR3 is CASSQEGTGGYNEQFF. CDR3 bases: TGTGCCAGCAGCCAAGAGGGGACAGGGGGCTACAATGAGCAGTTCTTC. The gene calls are TRBV4-2 and TRBJ2-1; 11 bases align to TRBD1. The germline V gene encodes CDR1 LGHNA and CDR2 YNFKEQ. V dropped 0 bases and J dropped 3; count of bases not matched to a gene: 1. The CDR3 has 16 amino acids.

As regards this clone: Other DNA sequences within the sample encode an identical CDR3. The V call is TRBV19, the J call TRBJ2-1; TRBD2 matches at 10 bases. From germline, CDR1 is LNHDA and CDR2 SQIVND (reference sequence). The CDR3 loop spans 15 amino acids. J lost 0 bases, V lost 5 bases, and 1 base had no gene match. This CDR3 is CASSASGSSYNEQFF. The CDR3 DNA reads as TGTGCCAGTAGTGCTAGCGGGAGCTCCTACAATGAGCAGTTCTTC.

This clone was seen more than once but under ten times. The CDR3 bases are TGTGCCAGCAGCTTAACCGGGACAGTAGATACGCAGTATTTT. As protein: CASSLTGTVDTQYF. The chain links TRBV7-9 to TRBJ2-3; 7 positions match TRBD1. The CDR3 is 14 residues long. Germline values: CDR1 SEHNR, CDR2 FQNEAQ (reference sequence). J was trimmed by 5 bases and V by 2 bases; bases with no gene match: 4.

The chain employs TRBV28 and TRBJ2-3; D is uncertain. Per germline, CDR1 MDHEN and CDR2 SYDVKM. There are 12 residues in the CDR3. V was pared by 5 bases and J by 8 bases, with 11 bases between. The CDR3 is CASSPRRGTQYF. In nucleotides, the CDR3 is TGTGCCAGCAGTCCCCGACGTGGTACGCAGTATTTT.

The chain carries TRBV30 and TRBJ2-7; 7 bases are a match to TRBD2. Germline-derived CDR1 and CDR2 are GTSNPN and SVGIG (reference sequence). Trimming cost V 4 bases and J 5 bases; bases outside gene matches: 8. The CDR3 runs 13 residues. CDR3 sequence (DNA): TGTGCCTGGACTCAAGATGGGGGGGACGAGCAGTACTTC. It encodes CAWTQDGGDEQYF.